The sequence of this T cell receptor (beta chain) was determined in a study of shared clonotypes between healthy human individuals. Naive-designated CD8 cells lacked CD45RO, were positively enriched for CCR7, and omitted terminally differentiated effector memory CD45RA+ cells. Deletions cut 4 bases from V and 3 bases from J, with 15 bases between. Germline V gives CDR1 SGHDN, CDR2 FVKESK. The CDR3 length is 15 residues. Data came from immunoSEQ multiplex PCR; TCRdb stores just in-frame clones and leaves some out. The sample lists around 2,000,000 clones, over 85% occurring once. The chain carries TRBV14 and TRBJ1-1; D may be TRBD1 (6 bases). This clonotype was obtained from a man aged 18 to 35 in good health. Specimen: naive CD8+ T cells sorted from blood. The CDR3 reads CASSPLTGIYTEAFF. Here the CDR3 DNA reads TGTGCCAGCAGCCCGCTTACAGGGATTTACACTGAAGCTTTCTTT.